The 23 T cell receptor beta chains listed next were all sequenced from one sample in a study of blood T cell repertoires in COVID-19. Profiled with immunoSEQ multiplex PCR; TCRdb holds only in-frame clones, not every one. The data contain some 170,000 clones, around nine tenths of them seen just once; the ten biggest clones take up over 15%. The sample taken for sequencing was peripheral blood. All receptors derive from a man aged 55 to 70 with active or convalescent COVID-19.

As for this clone: An end of the junction does not agree with germline; a read error may underlie this. The chain carries TRBV19 and TRBJ2-1; D is unresolved. In germline, CDR1 is LNHDA, CDR2 SQIVND (reference sequence). The CDR3 covers 13 residues. This chain's CDR3 is CTSSIDKAHEQFF. The DNA of the CDR3 is TGTACCAGTAGTATAGATAAAGCACATGAGCAGTTCTTC.

The count of this clone is one. The J gene is TRBJ2-1, the V gene TRBV28; 12 nucleotides agree with TRBD2. CDR1 and CDR2 (germline): MDHEN, SYDVKM. The V and J ends lost 11 bases and 0 bases, in that order; junction bases with no gene match: 11. CDR3 length: 17 residues. The CDR3: CAAGLAGSESSYNEQFF. The CDR3 DNA reads TGTGCCGCCGGACTAGCGGGATCAGAGAGCTCCTACAATGAGCAGTTCTTC. Using reference TRBV28 and TRBJ2-1 for the parts outside the CDR3, the full variable domain is DVKVTQSSRYLVKRTGEKVFLECVQDMDHENMFWYRQDPGLGLRLIYFSYDVKMKEKGDIPEGYSVSREKKERFSLILESASTNQTSMYLCAAGLAGSESSYNEQFFGPGTRLTVL.

J is TRBJ1-5 and V is TRBV15, with 9 bases matching TRBD1. J gave up 6 bases and V 0 bases, and 6 bases lay outside the gene matches. Per the germline V gene, CDR1 is LNHNV and CDR2 is YYDKDF (reference sequence). The CDR3 consists of 16 residues. DNA of the CDR3: TGTGCCACCAGCAGAGATCGTGGGACAGGGTTTCAGCCCCAGCATTTT. Its protein is CATSRDRGTGFQPQHF. Using reference TRBV15 and TRBJ1-5 for the parts outside the CDR3, the full variable domain is DAMVIQNPRYQVTQFGKPVTLSCSQTLNHNVMYWYQQKSSQAPKLLFHYYDKDFNNEADTPDNFQSRRPNTSFCFLDIRSPGLGDTAMYLCATSRDRGTGFQPQHFGDGTRLSIL.

J is TRBJ2-3 and V is TRBV18, with TRBD2 matching over 12 bases. CDR3 length: 15 residues. Germline V gives CDR1 KGHSH, CDR2 LQKENI. With V trimmed by 3 bases and J by 11 bases, 9 bases remained unmatched. The CDR3 DNA is TGTGCCAGCTCACCGGCTAGCGGGAGGGCCGTTGAGCAGTATTTT. It translates to CASSPASGRAVEQYF.

The V call is TRBV19, the J call TRBJ2-5, with a tentative D call TRBD2 (6 bases). The CDR3 is 15 amino acids. Trimming cost V 0 bases and J 5 bases, with 13 bases left between them. Germline assignment: CDR1 LNHDA and CDR2 SQIVND (reference sequence). CDR3: CASSIERRASETQYF. The CDR3, as DNA: TGTGCCAGTAGTATAGAAAGGAGGGCGTCGGAGACCCAGTACTTC.

This clone occurred once. The chain has TRBV11-2 and TRBJ2-5; 7 bases match TRBD1. V dropped 5 bases and J dropped 4; count of bases not matched to a gene: 7. CDR1 is SGHAT and CDR2 is FQNNGV in the germline V gene. The CDR3 runs to 14 residues. As DNA, the CDR3 is TGTGCCAGCAGCGATGACAGGGTGGTAGAGACCCAGTACTTC. Translating it yields CASSDDRVVETQYF.

CDR3 amino acids: CASSLAFQGGGYTF. The CDR3 nucleotides read TGCGCCAGCAGCTTGGCCTTTCAGGGTGGCGGCTACACCTTC. This rearrangement joins TRBV5-1 to TRBJ1-2; D may be TRBD1 (5 bases). Trimming removed 0 bases from V and 8 bases from J, with 14 bases in between. Germline CDR1 is SGHRS and CDR2 is YFSETQ. The CDR3 loop spans 14 amino acids.

The rearrangement joins TRBV25-1 to TRBJ1-6, with 7 bases lining up with TRBD1. The CDR3 loop spans 17 amino acids. Per the germline V gene, CDR1 is MGHDK and CDR2 is SYGVNS. V shed 3 bases, J shed 0 bases, and the junction held 5 bases outside the gene matches. CDR3 sequence: CASSDGQASSYNSPLHF. The CDR3 nucleotides read TGTGCCAGCAGTGATGGACAGGCAAGCTCCTATAATTCACCCCTCCACTTT.

This chain uses TRBV7-6 with TRBJ2-1; 11 bases agree with TRBD2. Trimming took 2 bases from V and 0 from J; bases not matched to a gene: 3. The CDR3 has 17 amino acids. Per the germline V gene, CDR1 is SGHVS and CDR2 is FNYEAQ. The CDR3 region has the DNA TGTGCCAGCAGCTTAAATAGCGGGGGGGCCTCCTACAATGAGCAGTTCTTC. Residues: CASSLNSGGASYNEQFF.

The chain recombines TRBV4-1 with TRBJ2-1, with a weak D call TRBD2 (5 bases). Per germline, CDR1 MGHRA and CDR2 YSYEKL. V was pared by 0 bases and J by 0 bases, with 9 bases between. There are 16 residues in the CDR3. In DNA form, the CDR3 reads TGCGCCAGCAGCCAAGATACTAGAACCTCCTACAATGAGCAGTTCTTC. It encodes CASSQDTRTSYNEQFF.

The sample holds a few counts of this clone. The chain has TRBV30 and TRBJ2-1; the D gene is possibly TRBD1 (6 bases). V was pared by 1 base and J by 9 bases, with 10 bases between. From germline, CDR1 is GTSNPN and CDR2 SVGIG (reference sequence). The CDR3 length is 12 residues. In nucleotides, the CDR3 is TGTGCCTGGAGTGGCACAGGGTTTGAGCAGTTCTTC. It is translated as CAWSGTGFEQFF.

This sequence joins TRBV12-5 and TRBJ2-3; 8 bases match TRBD1. With 5 bases clipped from V and 3 bases from J, the junction kept 10 bases outside the gene matches. The germline CDR1 and CDR2 sequences are LGHNT and FRNRAP. The CDR3 totals 16 residues. CDR3 in amino acids: CASGPFSRGLTDTQYF. CDR3 sequence (DNA): TGTGCTAGTGGTCCCTTCTCCAGGGGGCTAACAGATACGCAGTATTTT.

The CDR3 nucleotides are TGCGCCAGCACTGCCACAGGATACCCTAACTATGGCTACACCTTC. The encoded protein is CASTATGYPNYGYTF. This sequence joins TRBV5-1 and TRBJ1-2; perhaps TRBD1 as D (5 bases). Trimming removed 6 bases from V and 0 bases from J, with 15 bases in between. Germline V gene data show CDR1 as SGHRS and CDR2 as YFSETQ. The CDR3 totals 15 residues.

The rearrangement joins TRBV10-1 to TRBJ2-7, with 9 bases aligning to TRBD1. V was pared by 1 base and J by 6 bases, with 4 bases of the junction left unmatched. Germline-derived CDR1 and CDR2 are WNHNN and SYGVQD (reference sequence). The CDR3 extends over 14 amino acids. CDR3 region: CASSELTGGPEQYF. The CDR3 DNA reads TGCGCCAGCAGTGAGTTGACAGGGGGACCCGAGCAGTACTTC.

V usage is TRBV19 and J usage is TRBJ2-5, with 7 bases that match TRBD2. CDR3 size: 14 residues. CDR1 is LNHDA and CDR2 is SQIVND in the germline V gene (reference sequence). V shed 5 bases, J shed 5 bases, and the junction held 8 bases outside the gene matches. The CDR3 nucleotides read TGTGCCAGTAGTTTGCGGGAGCTCGGGGAGACCCAGTACTTC. Amino acids: CASSLRELGETQYF.

This chain links TRBV3-1 (or the pseudogene TRBV3-2) with TRBJ1-2; 9 bases line up with TRBD1. There are 13 residues in the CDR3. V lost 1 base to trimming and J lost 6 bases; unmatched junction nucleotides: 0. The germline CDR1 and CDR2 sequences are LGHDT and YNNKEL (reference sequence). The CDR3 region is CASSQGQGDGYTF. The CDR3 DNA sequence: TGTGCCAGCAGCCAAGGACAGGGGGATGGCTACACCTTC.

The rearrangement links TRBV2 to TRBJ2-1, with a weak D call TRBD2 (6 bases). Germline V CDR1 and CDR2: SNHLY, FYNNEI. Between the trimmed V and J ends, which lost 7 bases and 8 bases, there was a span of 15 bases. The CDR3 loop spans 13 amino acids. As DNA, the CDR3 is TGTGCCAGCACCCAAAGGAGGGACGATGAGCAGTTCTTC. Translation gives CASTQRRDDEQFF.

The rearrangement uses TRBV30 and TRBJ1-2; 7 bases agree with TRBD1. CDR1 is GTSNPN and CDR2 is SVGIG in the germline V gene (reference sequence). The CDR3 spans 16 residues. Germline trimming cut 5 bases from V and 4 bases from J; bases unmatched to any gene: 16. In DNA, the CDR3 is TGTGCCTGGTCCGAAGTCGGGCCCACAGGGGTCTATGGCTACACCTTC. Its translation is CAWSEVGPTGVYGYTF.

This chain connects TRBV5-4 to TRBJ1-4; unclear D gene. Between the trimmed V and J ends, which lost 4 bases and 11 bases, there was a span of 24 bases. Per the germline V gene, CDR1 is SGHNT and CDR2 is YYREEE (reference sequence). The CDR3 is made up of 16 amino acids. The CDR3 DNA reads as TGTGCCAGCAGCCTTAGATCCGGCATTGGGAGCCCTAAACTGTTTTTT. Its protein is CASSLRSGIGSPKLFF.

V and J are TRBV4-2 and TRBJ1-4; TRBD1 aligns across 10 bases. CDR1 is LGHNA and CDR2 is YNFKEQ in the germline V gene. V shed 4 bases, J shed 0 bases, and the junction held 2 bases outside the gene matches. The CDR3 spans 16 residues. In DNA, the CDR3 is TGTGCCAGCAGCCCAGGACAGGGGGCAACTAATGAAAAACTGTTTTTT. It codes for CASSPGQGATNEKLFF.

This clone was detected once. This CDR3 is also generated by other DNA sequences in the sample. V usage is TRBV19 and J usage is TRBJ1-2; a weak D match, TRBD1 (6 bases). From germline, CDR1 is LNHDA and CDR2 SQIVND (reference sequence). The CDR3 spans 13 residues. V was trimmed by 5 bases and J by 5 bases, leaving 12 bases between them. This CDR3 is CASSPTGSYGYTF. DNA of the CDR3: TGTGCCAGTAGTCCCACAGGGTCATATGGCTACACCTTC.

As DNA, the CDR3 is TGTGCCAGCAGCCAACAGGGGGTGGACACTGAAGCTTTCTTT. As protein: CASSQQGVDTEAFF. The chain is built from TRBV16 and TRBJ1-1, with 7 bases that match TRBD1. This CDR3 spans 14 amino acids. Per germline, CDR1 KGHSY and CDR2 FQNENV. Germline trimming cut 2 bases from V and 3 bases from J; bases unmatched to any gene: 3.

The genes are TRBV11-1 and TRBJ2-7, with 8 bases that match TRBD2. Germline CDR1 SGHAT, CDR2 FQDESV (reference sequence). J gave up 3 bases and V 5 bases, and 6 bases lay outside the gene matches. The CDR3 totals 14 residues. CDR3 bases: TGTGCCAGCAGCCTCAGCGGGGGATACTACGAGCAGTACTTC. Translating it yields CASSLSGGYYEQYF. Based on the CDR3 plus reference TRBV11-1 and TRBJ2-7, the full variable domain is EAEVAQSPRYKITEKSQAVAFWCDPISGHATLYWYRQILGQGPELLVQFQDESVVDDSQLPKDRFSAERLKGVDSTLKIQPAELGDSAMYLCASSLSGGYYEQYFGPGTRLTVT.